This is a list of T cell receptor beta chains from one sample in a study of blood T cell repertoires in COVID-19. The method was immunoSEQ multiplex PCR; TCRdb's version includes in-frame clones alone and lacks a portion of them. The sample contains some 70,000 clones, approximately 80% of which appear only once. Sequencing was done on a sample of peripheral blood. All receptors derive from a human donor in a cohort sampled during active COVID-19. Both conserved end residues are part of each CDR3. A D gene is named only where the DNA matches it firmly. The size field is filled for only some rows; it gives once, few, many or a size class.

j_gene,abundance,v_gene,len,d_gene,CDR3aa,CDR3nt
TRBJ2-5,NA,TRBV5-1,14,TRBD1,CASGPQGRGETQYF,TGCGCCAGCGGCCCACAGGGGAGAGGGGAGACCCAGTACTTC
TRBJ1-5,NA,TRBV7-9,13,NA,CASSLSGFQPQHF,TGTGCCAGCAGCTTATCAGGCTTTCAGCCCCAGCATTTT
TRBJ2-3,NA,TRBV29-1,13,TRBD2,CSVKREGLDTQYF,TGCAGCGTAAAACGGGAGGGTCTCGATACGCAGTATTTT
TRBJ1-2,NA,TRBV30,14,NA,CAWSGGPFNYGYTF,TGTGCCTGGAGTGGGGGGCCCTTTAACTATGGCTACACCTTC
TRBJ1-1,once,TRBV7-2,12,NA,CASSPETPEAFF,TGTGCCAGCAGCCCCGAGACACCTGAAGCTTTCTTT
TRBJ1-2,NA,TRBV6-5,14,TRBD1,CASRGDRGNYGYIF,TGTGCCAGCAGGGGCGACAGGGGGAACTATGGCTACATCTTC
TRBJ1-2,NA,TRBV2,14,TRBD1,CASSSDRVGYGYTF,TGTGCCAGCAGCTCCGACAGGGTAGGCTATGGCTACACCTTC
TRBJ1-4,NA,TRBV7-2,15,TRBD1,CASSSTGGAGEKLFF,TGTGCCAGCAGCTCTACAGGGGGCGCCGGGGAAAAACTGTTTTTT
TRBJ2-1,once,TRBV4-1,17,TRBD2,CASSQRTSGGAYIEQFF,TGCGCCAGCAGCCAAAGGACTAGCGGGGGGGCTTATATTGAGCAGTTCTTC
TRBJ2-1,NA,TRBV5-1,15,NA,CASSLPTGSTYEQFF,TGCGCCAGCAGCTTGCCAACAGGATCGACCTATGAGCAGTTCTTC
TRBJ1-2,few,TRBV9,15,NA,CASSVTTDRPYGYTF,TGTGCCAGCAGCGTAACCACTGACAGGCCCTATGGCTACACCTTC
TRBJ2-3,NA,TRBV27,14,TRBD1,CASSLDRARDTQYF,TGTGCCAGCAGTTTGGACAGGGCCAGGGATACGCAGTATTTT
TRBJ1-6,NA,TRBV14,15,TRBD1,CASSHRGPVNSPLHF,TGTGCCAGCAGCCACAGGGGGCCCGTTAATTCACCCCTCCACTTT
TRBJ2-3,many,TRBV19,16,TRBD1,CASSKWDRASTDTQYF,TGTGCCAGTAGTAAATGGGACAGAGCTAGCACAGATACGCAGTATTTT
TRBJ1-5,once,TRBV6-2/TRBV6-3,16,NA,CASSPTTGKGNQPQHF,TGTGCCAGCAGCCCTACTACAGGGAAGGGCAATCAGCCCCAGCATTTT
TRBJ2-1,few,TRBV28,13,NA,CASMIGRDGEQFF,TGTGCCAGCATGATAGGGAGAGATGGTGAGCAGTTCTTC
TRBJ2-3,NA,TRBV18,15,NA,CASSPPGYESDTQYF,TGTGCCAGCTCACCCCCAGGATACGAGTCTGATACGCAGTATTTT
TRBJ1-6,once,TRBV12-3/TRBV12-4,13,NA,CASLSSYNSPLHF,TGTGCCAGCCTTAGCTCCTATAATTCACCCCTCCACTTT
TRBJ2-5,once,TRBV19,12,NA,CASSGSQETQYF,TGTGCCAGTTCAGGCTCCCAAGAGACCCAGTACTTC
TRBJ1-5,few,TRBV19,17,NA,CASSIGSGQGSNQPQHF,TGTGCCAGTAGTATAGGCTCCGGGCAGGGGAGCAATCAGCCCCAGCATTTT
TRBJ2-1,once,TRBV7-2,16,TRBD2,CASSLALAGGPHEQFF,TGTGCCAGCAGCTTAGCACTAGCGGGAGGGCCACATGAGCAGTTCTTC
TRBJ1-5,medium-sized,TRBV3-1/TRBV3-2,15,TRBD1,CASSQGTGHEQPQHF,TGTGCCAGCAGCCAGGGGACAGGGCATGAACAGCCCCAGCATTTT
TRBJ1-6,once,TRBV5-4,15,NA,CASRTGLQGNSPLHF,TGTGCCAGCAGGACGGGACTCCAGGGCAATTCACCCCTCCACTTT
TRBJ1-1,NA,TRBV9,13,NA,CASSVTVNTEAFF,TGTGCCAGCAGCGTCACAGTGAACACTGAAGCTTTCTTT
TRBJ1-3,NA,TRBV30,14,NA,CACKIQGSGNTIYF,TGTGCCTGCAAAATACAGGGTTCTGGAAACACCATATATTTT
TRBJ2-7,NA,TRBV6-2/TRBV6-3,16,NA,CASTPPPRTGTYEQYF,TGTGCCAGCACCCCTCCCCCTCGGACTGGGACCTACGAGCAGTACTTC
TRBJ2-2,NA,TRBV7-3,16,TRBD2,CASSNRRLAEHRGAVF,TGTGCCAGCAGCAACCGAAGACTAGCGGAACACCGGGGAGCTGTTTTT
TRBJ1-2,NA,TRBV18,14,NA,CASSPPERVYGYTF,TGTGCCAGCTCACCACCTGAGAGGGTCTATGGCTACACCTTC
TRBJ1-4,NA,TRBV6-5,14,NA,CASRPGTTNEKLFF,TGTGCCAGCCGCCCCGGGACAACTAATGAAAAACTGTTTTTT
TRBJ2-1,few,TRBV11-3,14,NA,CASSLDIRVGEQFF,TGTGCCAGCAGCTTAGATATCAGGGTAGGTGAGCAGTTCTTC
TRBJ1-4,once,TRBV19,15,TRBD1,CASSSPGTGSEKLFF,TGTGCCAGTAGTAGCCCCGGGACAGGGAGTGAAAAACTGTTTTTT
TRBJ1-1,NA,TRBV7-3,13,TRBD1,CASSLTGEVEAFF,TGTGCCAGCAGCCTTACAGGGGAGGTTGAAGCTTTCTTT
TRBJ2-4,NA,TRBV2,12,NA,CATTTGLNIQYF,TGTGCCACTACTACAGGGTTAAACATTCAGTACTTC
TRBJ2-2,NA,TRBV11-2,13,NA,CASSLLATGELFF,TGTGCCAGCAGCCTCCTAGCCACCGGGGAGCTGTTTTTT
TRBJ2-6,NA,TRBV5-1,18,TRBD1,CASSFGTGLKSGANVLTF,TGCGCCAGCAGCTTCGGGACAGGGTTAAAGTCTGGGGCCAACGTCCTGACTTTC
TRBJ1-5,NA,TRBV19,15,NA,CATQRTLVVNQPQHF,TGTGCCACGCAGCGAACCCTGGTTGTCAATCAGCCCCAGCATTTT
TRBJ2-7,NA,TRBV6-6,16,TRBD1,CASSYGTGGNSVEQYF,TGTGCCAGCAGTTACGGGACAGGGGGGAATTCGGTCGAGCAGTACTTC
TRBJ2-7,NA,TRBV5-5,15,NA,CASSFGLMSSYEQYF,TGTGCCAGCAGCTTTGGACTCATGAGCTCCTACGAGCAGTACTTC
TRBJ2-3,NA,TRBV7-2,16,TRBD2,CASSPPGGFSTDTQYF,TGTGCCAGCAGCCCCCCGGGGGGATTCAGCACAGATACGCAGTATTTT
TRBJ1-4,NA,TRBV7-9,11,NA,CASSRNEKLFF,TGTGCCAGCAGCCGGAATGAAAAACTGTTTTTT
TRBJ2-3,NA,TRBV7-2,15,NA,CASSSGSGLTDTQYF,TGTGCCAGCAGCTCGGGAAGTGGGCTCACAGATACGCAGTATTTT
TRBJ1-5,NA,TRBV5-5,18,NA,CASSPQDSHLFRNQPQHF,TGTGCCAGCAGCCCTCAGGACAGTCACCTCTTTAGGAATCAGCCCCAGCATTTT
TRBJ2-7,few,TRBV4-1,16,TRBD1,CASSHHNRGLRDEQYF,TGCGCCAGCAGCCATCACAACAGGGGGCTCAGGGACGAGCAGTACTTC
TRBJ2-3,NA,TRBV2,14,TRBD2,CASSASGRADTQYF,TGTGCCAGCAGTGCCAGCGGGAGGGCAGATACGCAGTATTTT
TRBJ2-7,NA,TRBV7-2,15,NA,CASSLAWGDSYEQYF,TGTGCCAGCAGCTTAGCGTGGGGGGACTCCTACGAGCAGTACTTC
TRBJ2-2,few,TRBV30,17,TRBD2,CAWSRALGLGNTGELFF,TGTGCCTGGAGCCGGGCGCTGGGACTAGGCAACACCGGGGAGCTGTTTTTT
TRBJ2-1,once,TRBV24-1,15,NA,CATSRLGGTYNEQFF,TGTGCCACCAGTCGTCTGGGGGGAACCTACAATGAGCAGTTCTTC
TRBJ2-5,NA,TRBV30,11,NA,CAWSARETQYF,TGTGCCTGGAGTGCGCGGGAGACCCAGTACTTC
TRBJ1-1,NA,TRBV30,15,TRBD1,CAWSVRGQWNTEAFF,TGTGCCTGGAGTGTACGGGGACAGTGGAACACTGAAGCTTTCTTT
TRBJ1-1,NA,TRBV6-5,16,TRBD1,CASRYRGGGMNTEAFF,TGTGCCAGCAGGTACAGGGGGGGTGGCATGAACACTGAAGCTTTCTTT
TRBJ2-2,few,TRBV5-4,16,TRBD1,CASSLETGANTGELFF,TGTGCCAGCAGCTTGGAGACAGGGGCGAACACCGGGGAGCTGTTTTTT
TRBJ2-7,NA,TRBV5-1,14,TRBD1,CASKMGTGSYEQYF,TGCGCCAGCAAGATGGGGACAGGGTCCTACGAGCAGTACTTC
TRBJ2-7,NA,TRBV6-5,13,NA,CASSRQRAYEQYF,TGTGCCAGCAGCAGACAGCGAGCCTACGAGCAGTACTTC
TRBJ1-2,NA,TRBV27,15,NA,CASSLYGAGSYGYTF,TGTGCCAGCAGTTTGTATGGGGCAGGCAGCTATGGCTACACCTTC